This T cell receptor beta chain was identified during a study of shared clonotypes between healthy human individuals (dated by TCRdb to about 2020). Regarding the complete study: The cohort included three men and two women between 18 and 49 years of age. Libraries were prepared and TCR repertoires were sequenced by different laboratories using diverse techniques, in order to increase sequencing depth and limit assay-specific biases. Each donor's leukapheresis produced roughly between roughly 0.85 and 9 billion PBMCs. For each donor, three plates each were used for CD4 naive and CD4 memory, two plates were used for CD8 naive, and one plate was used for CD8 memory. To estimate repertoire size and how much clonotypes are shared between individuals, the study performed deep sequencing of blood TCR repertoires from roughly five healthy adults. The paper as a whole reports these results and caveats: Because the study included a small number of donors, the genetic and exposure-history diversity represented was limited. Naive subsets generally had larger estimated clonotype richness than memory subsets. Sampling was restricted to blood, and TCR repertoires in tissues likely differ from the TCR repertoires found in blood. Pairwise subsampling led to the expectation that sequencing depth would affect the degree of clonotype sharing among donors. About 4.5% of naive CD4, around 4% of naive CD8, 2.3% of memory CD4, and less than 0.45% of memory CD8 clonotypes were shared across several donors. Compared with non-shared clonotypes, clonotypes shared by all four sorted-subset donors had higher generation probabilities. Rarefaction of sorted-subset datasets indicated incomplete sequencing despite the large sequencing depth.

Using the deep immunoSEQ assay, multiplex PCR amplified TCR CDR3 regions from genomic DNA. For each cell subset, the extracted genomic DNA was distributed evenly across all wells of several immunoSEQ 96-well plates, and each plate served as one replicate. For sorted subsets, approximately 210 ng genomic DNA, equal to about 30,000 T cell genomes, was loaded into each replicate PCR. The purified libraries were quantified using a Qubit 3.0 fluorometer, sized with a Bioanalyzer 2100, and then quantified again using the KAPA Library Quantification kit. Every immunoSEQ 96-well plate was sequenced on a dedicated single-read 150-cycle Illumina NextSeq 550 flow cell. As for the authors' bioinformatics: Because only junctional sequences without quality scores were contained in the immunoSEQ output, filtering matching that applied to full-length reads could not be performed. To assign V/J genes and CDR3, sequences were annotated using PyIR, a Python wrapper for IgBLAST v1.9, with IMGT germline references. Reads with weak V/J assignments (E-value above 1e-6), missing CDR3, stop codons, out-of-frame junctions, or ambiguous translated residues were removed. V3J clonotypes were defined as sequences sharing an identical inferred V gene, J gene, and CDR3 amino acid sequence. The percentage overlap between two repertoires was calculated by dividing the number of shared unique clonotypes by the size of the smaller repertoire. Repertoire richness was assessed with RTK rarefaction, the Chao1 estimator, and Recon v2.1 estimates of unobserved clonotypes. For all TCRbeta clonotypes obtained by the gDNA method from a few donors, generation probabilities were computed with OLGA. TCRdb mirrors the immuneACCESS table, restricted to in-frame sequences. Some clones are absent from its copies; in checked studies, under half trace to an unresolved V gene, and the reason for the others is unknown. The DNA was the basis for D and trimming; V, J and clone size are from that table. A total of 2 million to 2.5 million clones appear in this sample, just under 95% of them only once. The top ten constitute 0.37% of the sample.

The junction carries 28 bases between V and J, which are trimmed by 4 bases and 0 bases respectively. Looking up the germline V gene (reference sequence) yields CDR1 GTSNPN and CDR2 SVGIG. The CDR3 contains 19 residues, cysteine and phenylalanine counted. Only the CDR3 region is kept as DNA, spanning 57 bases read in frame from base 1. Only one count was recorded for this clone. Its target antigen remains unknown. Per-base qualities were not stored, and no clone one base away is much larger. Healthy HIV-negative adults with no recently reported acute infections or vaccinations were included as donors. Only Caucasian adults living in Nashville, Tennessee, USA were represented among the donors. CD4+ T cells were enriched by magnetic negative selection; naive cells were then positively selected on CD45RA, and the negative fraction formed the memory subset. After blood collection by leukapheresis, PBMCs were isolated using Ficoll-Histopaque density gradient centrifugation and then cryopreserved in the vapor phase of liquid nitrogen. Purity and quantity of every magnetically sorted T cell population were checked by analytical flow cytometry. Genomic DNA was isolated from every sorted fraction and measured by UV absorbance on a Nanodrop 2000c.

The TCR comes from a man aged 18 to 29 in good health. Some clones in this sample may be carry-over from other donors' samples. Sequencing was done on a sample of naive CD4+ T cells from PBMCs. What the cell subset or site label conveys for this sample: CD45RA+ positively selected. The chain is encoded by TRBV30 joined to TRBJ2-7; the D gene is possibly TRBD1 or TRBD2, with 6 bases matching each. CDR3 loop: CAWTSRGDPGIVNSYEQYF. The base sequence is TGTGCCTGGACCTCAAGGGGGGACCCCGGGATAGTGAACTCCTACGAGCAGTACTTC.